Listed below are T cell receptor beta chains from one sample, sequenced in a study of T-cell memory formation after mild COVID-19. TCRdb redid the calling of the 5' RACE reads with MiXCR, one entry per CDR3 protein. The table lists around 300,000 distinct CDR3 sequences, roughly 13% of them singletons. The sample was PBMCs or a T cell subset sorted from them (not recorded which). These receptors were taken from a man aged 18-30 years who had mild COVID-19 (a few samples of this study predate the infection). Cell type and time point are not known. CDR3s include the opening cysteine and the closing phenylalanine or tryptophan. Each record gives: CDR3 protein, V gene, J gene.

cdr3_aa: CSAAAGPTKNIQYF
v_call: TRBV29-1
j_call: TRBJ2-4

cdr3_aa: CASSLHGADTQYF
v_call: TRBV7-9
j_call: TRBJ2-3

cdr3_aa: CASSYSLAMNTEAFF
v_call: TRBV6-5
j_call: TRBJ1-1

cdr3_aa: CASSLGIPNYGYTF
v_call: TRBV5-1
j_call: TRBJ1-2

cdr3_aa: CASSYMGEQYF
v_call: TRBV6-5
j_call: TRBJ2-7

cdr3_aa: CGTGNTGELFF
v_call: TRBV5-5
j_call: TRBJ2-2

cdr3_aa: CASSPQDRDEQFF
v_call: TRBV6-7
j_call: TRBJ2-1

cdr3_aa: CASMPGPQETQYF
v_call: TRBV5-1
j_call: TRBJ2-5

cdr3_aa: CAITKGAGANVLTF
v_call: TRBV10-3
j_call: TRBJ2-6

cdr3_aa: CASSYESVGYTF
v_call: TRBV6-2/TRBV6-3
j_call: TRBJ1-2

cdr3_aa: CASRPLAGGNNEQFF
v_call: TRBV6-4
j_call: TRBJ2-1

cdr3_aa: CASSLSGAGTEAFF
v_call: TRBV7-3
j_call: TRBJ1-1

cdr3_aa: CASSPRLAGGLDEQFF
v_call: TRBV13
j_call: TRBJ2-1

cdr3_aa: CASSPDRFDSPLHF
v_call: TRBV7-2
j_call: TRBJ1-6

cdr3_aa: CASSPGQGYIDTQYF
v_call: TRBV7-6
j_call: TRBJ2-3

cdr3_aa: CASSAPGQGLFFF
v_call: TRBV12-3/TRBV12-4
j_call: TRBJ1-1

cdr3_aa: CATDGGGAGEQYF
v_call: TRBV12-3/TRBV12-4
j_call: TRBJ2-7

cdr3_aa: CASSLVPTGELFF
v_call: TRBV5-1
j_call: TRBJ2-2

cdr3_aa: CASSWEGQETQYF
v_call: TRBV5-6
j_call: TRBJ2-5

cdr3_aa: CASSQDWPGVYSGANVLTF
v_call: TRBV4-3
j_call: TRBJ2-6

cdr3_aa: CASSDLTGIDQETQYF
v_call: TRBV2
j_call: TRBJ2-5

cdr3_aa: CASSSTGVSYEQYF
v_call: TRBV27
j_call: TRBJ2-7

cdr3_aa: CASSPRRGAEETQYF
v_call: TRBV18
j_call: TRBJ2-5

cdr3_aa: CASGQGEKLFF
v_call: TRBV12-3/TRBV12-4
j_call: TRBJ1-4

cdr3_aa: CASSPFTGGDTQYF
v_call: TRBV5-4
j_call: TRBJ2-3

cdr3_aa: CASRVSARNTQYF
v_call: TRBV4-1
j_call: TRBJ2-3

cdr3_aa: CASSLAGQLSAGELFF
v_call: TRBV5-1
j_call: TRBJ2-2

cdr3_aa: CASSVGYSTDTQYF
v_call: TRBV9
j_call: TRBJ2-3

cdr3_aa: CASSQEEGSSYNSPLHF
v_call: TRBV4-3
j_call: TRBJ1-6

cdr3_aa: CASSRLGFDETQYF
v_call: TRBV13
j_call: TRBJ2-5

cdr3_aa: CASSLSGGMNEQFF
v_call: TRBV12-3/TRBV12-4
j_call: TRBJ2-1

cdr3_aa: CSYTSGGEGEQFF
v_call: TRBV20-1
j_call: TRBJ2-1

cdr3_aa: CASRPTGNEGYTF
v_call: TRBV7-9
j_call: TRBJ1-2

cdr3_aa: CASSQDRGDEQYF
v_call: TRBV12-3/TRBV12-4
j_call: TRBJ2-7

cdr3_aa: CASSQSASGSTDTQYF
v_call: TRBV4-1
j_call: TRBJ2-3

cdr3_aa: CASSIWVADTQYF
v_call: TRBV7-2
j_call: TRBJ2-3

cdr3_aa: CASSGGPAGYTF
v_call: TRBV6-5
j_call: TRBJ1-2

cdr3_aa: CASSLNRGSNEKLFF
v_call: TRBV7-2
j_call: TRBJ1-4

cdr3_aa: CASSPRRDSEQYF
v_call: TRBV18
j_call: TRBJ2-7

cdr3_aa: CASSTRQGLDGNTIYF
v_call: TRBV5-1
j_call: TRBJ1-3

cdr3_aa: CASSYEGDQPQHF
v_call: TRBV6-2/TRBV6-3
j_call: TRBJ1-5

cdr3_aa: CASSLQRGGTEAFF
v_call: TRBV19
j_call: TRBJ1-1

cdr3_aa: CASRGRLEVTQYF
v_call: TRBV7-8
j_call: TRBJ2-3

cdr3_aa: CASSYSTTGVYGYTF
v_call: TRBV6-2/TRBV6-3
j_call: TRBJ1-2

cdr3_aa: CASSYAPGTPNTESFF
v_call: TRBV6-5
j_call: TRBJ1-1

cdr3_aa: CSACLLSGGAKNIQYF
v_call: TRBV20-1
j_call: TRBJ2-4

cdr3_aa: CASRESIIWDTEAFF
v_call: TRBV2
j_call: TRBJ1-1

cdr3_aa: CSAGDRTDTQYF
v_call: TRBV20-1
j_call: TRBJ2-3

cdr3_aa: CASSLGPGGDTEAFF
v_call: TRBV5-5
j_call: TRBJ1-1